Listed below are T cell receptor beta chains from one sample, sequenced in a study of shared clonotypes between healthy human individuals. Produced via immunoSEQ multiplex PCR; TCRdb's table is partial and in-frame only. The sample records some 900,000 clones, over 60% being singletons. Source material: memory CD4+ T cells sorted from blood. Every receptor here comes from a man younger than 35 in good health. Each CDR3 is given with its conserved first and last residue. A D gene is named only where the DNA matches it firmly. Clone size appears in some rows only: once, few, many, or a class for an expanded clone.

j_gene,abundance,d_gene,v_gene,CDR3nt,CDR3aa
TRBJ2-3,.,.,TRBV9,TGTGCCAGCAGCGTAGGCCCTACCCCCACAGATACGCAGTATTTT,CASSVGPTPTDTQYF
TRBJ2-4,.,TRBD2,TRBV5-1,TGCGCCAGCAGCTTGGGGAGGACTAGCGATTCCAAAAACATTCAGTACTTC,CASSLGRTSDSKNIQYF
TRBJ2-1,.,.,TRBV20-1,TGCAGTGCCCCTCTCCACAATGAGCAGTTCTTC,CSAPLHNEQFF
TRBJ1-4,.,.,TRBV7-9,TGTGCCAGCAGCTTAGGGCAGGCGATTAATGAAAAACTGTTTTTT,CASSLGQAINEKLFF
TRBJ1-5,.,.,TRBV18,TGTGCCAGCTCACCAGGGGGCAGGGGTTATGAACCCCAGCATTTT,CASSPGGRGYEPQHF
TRBJ2-1,.,TRBD2,TRBV7-8,TGTGCCAGCAGCTTAGCTGGTAGCGGGAGTTTGAGCTCCTACAATGAGCAGTTCTTC,CASSLAGSGSLSSYNEQFF
TRBJ2-7,few,TRBD1,TRBV5-1,TGCGCCAGCAGCTTCAACGGACAGGGCTACGAGCAGTACTTC,CASSFNGQGYEQYF
TRBJ1-6,.,TRBD1,TRBV7-8,TGTGCCAGCAGCGAACAAACAGGGGGGGCTTCACCCCTCCACTTT,CASSEQTGGASPLHF
TRBJ2-7,.,TRBD2,TRBV18,TGTGCCAGCTCACGAAATAGCGGGAGCCACGAGCAGTACTTC,CASSRNSGSHEQYF
TRBJ2-5,.,.,TRBV5-4,TGTGCCAGCACAGCATTCGGTAGGGCGGGGACCCAGTACTTC,CASTAFGRAGTQYF
TRBJ1-3,.,TRBD1,TRBV7-3,TGTGCCAGCAGCCTGGGACAGACCTCTCGGGACACCATATATTTT,CASSLGQTSRDTIYF
TRBJ2-7,few,TRBD1,TRBV5-1,TGCGCCAGCAGCGAAACGGGACAGGGATACGAGCAGTACTTC,CASSETGQGYEQYF
TRBJ2-2,.,.,TRBV5-4,TGTGCCAGCAGCCGGACCCCGAACACCGGGGAGCTGTTTTTT,CASSRTPNTGELFF
TRBJ2-5,.,.,TRBV7-2,TGTGCCAGCAGTTCCCCAAATGGGGAGACCCAGTACTTC,CASSSPNGETQYF
TRBJ2-1,.,.,TRBV7-9,TGTGCCAGCAGCCTACTGGCAAGCTTTAATGAGCAGTTCTTC,CASSLLASFNEQFF
TRBJ2-3,.,.,TRBV2,TGTGCCAGCAGTCAAGATCTTAGTAGCACAGATACGCAGTATTTT,CASSQDLSSTDTQYF
TRBJ1-2,.,.,TRBV6-5,TGTGCCAGCAGGACCCCCGGGGTTAGCGACTACACCTTC,CASRTPGVSDYTF